This T cell receptor (beta chain) was retrieved from a study of identical twins. Study-wide findings and caveats: Abundant cord blood beta clonotypes carried fewer insertions; memory repertoires showed none.

Donors were all healthy Caucasians. This clonotype has ten or more counts. Its antigen is unidentified. Germline CDR1 and CDR2: SQVTM and ANQGSEA. The CDR3 totals 16 residues. Trimming shortened V by 1 base and J by 4 bases, and 20 bases separated the two germline ends. In TCRdb, the 5' RACE reads were re-called with MiXCR into one record per CDR3 protein. The sample has approximately 1.8 million distinct CDR3 sequences, around 33% seen once. J is TRBJ2-7 and V is TRBV29-1; weak D call: TRBD2 (5 bases). Sequencing was performed on cord blood. This receptor was obtained from a newborn girl in good health. As DNA, the CDR3 is TGCAGCGTTGAAGGAGGGCCAGGAGCCCCTCCTTACGAGCAGTACTTC. Encoded protein: CSVEGGPGAPPYEQYF.